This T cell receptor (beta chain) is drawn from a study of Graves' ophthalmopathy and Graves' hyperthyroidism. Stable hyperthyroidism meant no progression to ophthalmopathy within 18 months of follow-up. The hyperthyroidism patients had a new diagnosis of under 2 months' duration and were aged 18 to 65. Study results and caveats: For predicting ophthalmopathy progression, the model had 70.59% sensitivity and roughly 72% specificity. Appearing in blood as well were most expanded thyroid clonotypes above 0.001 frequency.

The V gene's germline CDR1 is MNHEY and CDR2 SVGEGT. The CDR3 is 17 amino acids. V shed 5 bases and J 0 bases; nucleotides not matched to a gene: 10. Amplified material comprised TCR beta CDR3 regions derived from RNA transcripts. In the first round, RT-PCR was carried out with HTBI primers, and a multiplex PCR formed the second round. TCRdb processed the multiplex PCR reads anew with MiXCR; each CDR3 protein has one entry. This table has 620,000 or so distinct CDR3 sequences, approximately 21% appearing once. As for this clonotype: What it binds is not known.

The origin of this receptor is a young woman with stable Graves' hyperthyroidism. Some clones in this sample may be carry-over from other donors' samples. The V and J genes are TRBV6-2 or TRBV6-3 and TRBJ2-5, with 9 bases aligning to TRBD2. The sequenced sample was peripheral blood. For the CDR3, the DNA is TGTGCCAGCAGTAGACCGGGACTAGCCTCGTACCAAGAGACCCAGTACTTC. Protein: CASSRPGLASYQETQYF.